This TCR beta chain was profiled in a study of identical twins. Notes on the study in general: Within twin pairs, the out-of-frame alpha sequences they shared showed excess low generation probability. There is a chance that invariant MAIT and iNKT cells partially muddied zero-insertion analyses. Models predicted too little out-of-frame TCR alpha sharing in monozygotic twins.

Turning to this clonotype: The antigen is unknown.

The CDR3 totals 14 residues. Germline V gives CDR1 KGHDR, CDR2 SFDVKD. V lost 9 bases, J lost 6 bases, and 11 bases stayed unmatched. Each CDR3 protein is one row after TCRdb ran MiXCR on the 5' RACE reads. The sample carries more than 400,000 distinct CDR3 sequences, roughly 15% recorded once. The same sample was also studied in work on yellow fever vaccine responses in identical twins.

This receptor was obtained from a woman between 18 and 30 years old in good health. The sequencing input was CD4+ T cells sorted from blood. The V call is TRBV24-1, the J call TRBJ2-3; TRBD2 aligns across 7 bases. CDR3 protein: CATSPLGGQDTQYF. The CDR3 nucleotides read TGTGCCACCTCGCCGTTGGGAGGGCAGGATACGCAGTATTTT.